This T cell receptor beta chain emerged from a study of blood T cell repertoires in COVID-19. The method was immunoSEQ multiplex PCR; TCRdb's version includes in-frame clones alone and lacks a portion of them. The sample includes 200,000 to 300,000 clones, roughly 87% of them seen just once. The length of the CDR3 is 13 residues. V was pared by 5 bases and J by 5 bases, with 3 bases of the junction left unmatched. CDR1 MGHRA and CDR2 YSYEKL come from the germline V gene. This clonotype originated in a woman younger than 45 with acute COVID-19. The V call is TRBV4-1, the J call TRBJ2-5; 9 nucleotides align to TRBD1. The source material was PBMCs or T cells enriched from blood (not recorded which). The CDR3 DNA is TGCGCCAGCAGCGTGACAGGGGGGGAGACCCAGTACTTC. This encodes CASSVTGGETQYF.